The TCR beta chain under discussion was sequenced for a study of blood T cell repertoires in COVID-19. Study overall: Material from acute and convalescent COVID-19 was sourced from the United States, Italy and Spain. The analysed material was cDNA or gDNA that came from T cells, B-cell-depleted T cells, or PBMCs.

In the authors' workflow: Cell counts per sample came from amplifying reference gene primers. Generated by immunoSEQ multiplex PCR, the TCRdb table keeps only in-frame clones and is missing some. V, J and clone size are taken as reported in that table, and D and trimming were inferred from the DNA itself. This sample yields 160,000 or so clones, of which approximately 82% are seen a single time; approximately 10% belongs to the top ten. The CDR3 totals 11 residues. The germline V gene encodes CDR1 MNHEY and CDR2 SVGAGI. With 4 bases removed from V and 6 bases from J, the gap between germline ends came to 5 bases.

Sequenced input: peripheral blood. The TCR comes from a woman in her forties or fifties with acute or convalescent COVID-19. V gene TRBV6-5 combines with J gene TRBJ2-3; D uncertain. The CDR3 DNA reads TGTGCCAGCAGTTCTTTCGATACGCAGTATTTT. It yields the protein CASSSFDTQYF.